This T cell receptor beta chain was identified during a study of T-cell memory formation after mild COVID-19. Across the whole study: Each donor largely had its own TCR clusters.

General observations from the study: Some clones that responded were present in memory (sampled pre-infection), which suggests cross-reactive memory joined.

TCRdb re-analysed the 5' RACE reads in MiXCR, keeping a single row per CDR3 protein. The top ten hold around 40% of the sample, which has tens of thousands of distinct CDR3 sequences, more than 20% seen once. This clonotype was detected ten times or more. Its antigen is not known. The specimen sequenced was PBMCs or a T cell subset sorted from them (not recorded which). The TCR originated in a young man who had mild COVID-19 (a few samples of this study predate the infection). Cell type and time point are not known.

The CDR3 is CASSLALAGYNEQFF. The DNA of the CDR3 is TGTGCCAGCAGCTTAGCGCTAGCGGGGTACAATGAGCAGTTCTTC. The J gene is TRBJ2-1, the V gene TRBV7-2; 9 bases line up with TRBD2. After removal of 0 bases from V and 4 bases from J, the junction contained 1 base not matched to a gene. This CDR3 is built from 15 residues. Germline loops: CDR1 SGHTA, CDR2 FQGNSA.